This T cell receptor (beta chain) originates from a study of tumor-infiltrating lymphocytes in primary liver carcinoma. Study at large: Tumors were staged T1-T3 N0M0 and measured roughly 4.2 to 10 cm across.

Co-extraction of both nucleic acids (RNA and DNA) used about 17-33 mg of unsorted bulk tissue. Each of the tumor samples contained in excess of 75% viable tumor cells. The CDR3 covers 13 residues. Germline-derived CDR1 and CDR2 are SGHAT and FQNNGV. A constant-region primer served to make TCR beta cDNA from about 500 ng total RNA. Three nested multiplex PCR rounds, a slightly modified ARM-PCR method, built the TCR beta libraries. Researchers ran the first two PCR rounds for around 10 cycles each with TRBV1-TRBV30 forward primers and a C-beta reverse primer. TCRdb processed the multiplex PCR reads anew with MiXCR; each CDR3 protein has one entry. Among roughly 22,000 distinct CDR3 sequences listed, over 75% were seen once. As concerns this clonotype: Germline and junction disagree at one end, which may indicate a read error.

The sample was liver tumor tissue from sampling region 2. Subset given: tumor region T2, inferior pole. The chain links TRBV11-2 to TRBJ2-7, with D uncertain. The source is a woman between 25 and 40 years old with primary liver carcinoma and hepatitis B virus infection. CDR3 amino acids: CTSNLGSNYEQYF. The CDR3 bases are TGCACCAGCAACTTAGGCTCAAACTACGAGCAGTACTTC.